This TCR beta chain was retrieved from a study of T cell responses to AZD1222 COVID-19 vaccine. Study-wide results and limits: Females outnumbered males among donors, who were mostly white British; clonal diversity was possibly underestimated. Of spike-specific TCRs, nearly half reportedly target regions left unmutated in variants.

Clones were sequenced by immunoSEQ multiplex PCR, and TCRdb holds only the in-frame ones, with some missing. The sample lists under 95,000 clones; over 75% were seen once. This clone was detected only a few times. Its antigen is still unknown. In germline, CDR1 is SNHLY, CDR2 FYNNEI. The CDR3 runs 12 residues. V lost 8 bases, J lost 10 bases, and 10 bases stayed unmatched. The source is an adult who received the AZD1222 COVID-19 vaccine. The rearrangement links TRBV2 to TRBJ1-1; 7 bases fit TRBD1. The sequenced sample was peripheral blood, obtained 28 days after the second AZD1222 dose. In DNA, the CDR3 is TGTGCCAGCCAGTTCCAGGGGGGGGGAGCTTTCTTT. Protein product: CASQFQGGGAFF.